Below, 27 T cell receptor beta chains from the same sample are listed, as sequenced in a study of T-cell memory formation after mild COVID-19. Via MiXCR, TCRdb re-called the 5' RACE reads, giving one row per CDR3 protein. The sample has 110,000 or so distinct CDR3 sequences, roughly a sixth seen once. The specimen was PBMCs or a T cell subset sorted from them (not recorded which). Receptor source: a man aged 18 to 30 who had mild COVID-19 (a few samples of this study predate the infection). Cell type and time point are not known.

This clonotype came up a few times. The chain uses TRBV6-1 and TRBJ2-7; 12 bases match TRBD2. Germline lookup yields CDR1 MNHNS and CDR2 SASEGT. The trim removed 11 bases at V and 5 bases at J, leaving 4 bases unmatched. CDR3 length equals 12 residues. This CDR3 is CALAGGPHEQYV. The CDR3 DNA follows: TGTGCCCTAGCGGGGGGGCCCCACGAGCAGTACGTC.

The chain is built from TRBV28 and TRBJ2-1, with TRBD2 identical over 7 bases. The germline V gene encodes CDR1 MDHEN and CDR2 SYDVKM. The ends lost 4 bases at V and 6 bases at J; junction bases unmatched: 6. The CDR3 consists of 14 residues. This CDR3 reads CASSSGLRTNEQFF. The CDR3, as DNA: TGTGCCAGCAGTTCGGGACTAAGAACCAATGAGCAGTTCTTC.

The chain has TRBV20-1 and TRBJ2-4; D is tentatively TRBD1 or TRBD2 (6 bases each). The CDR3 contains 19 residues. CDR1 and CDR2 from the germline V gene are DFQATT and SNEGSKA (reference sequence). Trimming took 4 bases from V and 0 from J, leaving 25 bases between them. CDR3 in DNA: TGCAGTGCTATGAGACTCAATGGCCTGGAGGGGGTAGCCAAAAACATTCAGTACTTC. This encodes CSAMRLNGLEGVAKNIQYF.

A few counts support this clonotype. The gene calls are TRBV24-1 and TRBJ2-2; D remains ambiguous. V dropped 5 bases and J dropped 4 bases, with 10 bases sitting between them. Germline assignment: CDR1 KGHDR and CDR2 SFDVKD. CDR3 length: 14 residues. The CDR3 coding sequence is TGTGCCACCAGTGGACGGGCGAGCACCGGGGAGCTGTTTTTT. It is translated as CATSGRASTGELFF.

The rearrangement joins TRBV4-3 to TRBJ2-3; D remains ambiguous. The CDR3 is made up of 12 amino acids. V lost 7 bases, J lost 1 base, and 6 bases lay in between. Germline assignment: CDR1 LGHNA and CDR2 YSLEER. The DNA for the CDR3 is TGCGCCAGCATTGGCTGCACAGATACGCAGTATTTT. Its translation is CASIGCTDTQYF.

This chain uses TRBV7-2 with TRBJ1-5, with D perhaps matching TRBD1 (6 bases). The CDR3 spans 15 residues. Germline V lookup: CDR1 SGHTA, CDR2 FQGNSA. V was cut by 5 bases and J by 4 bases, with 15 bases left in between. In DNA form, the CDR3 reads TGTGCCAGCAGCAAATTGCCAGGGGCAAATCAGCCCCAGCATTTT. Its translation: CASSKLPGANQPQHF.

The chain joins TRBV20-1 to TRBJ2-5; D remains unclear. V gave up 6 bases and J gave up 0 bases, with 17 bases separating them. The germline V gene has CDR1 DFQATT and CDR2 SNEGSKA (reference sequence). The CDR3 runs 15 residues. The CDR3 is CSAQNLLEYQETQYF. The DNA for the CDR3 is TGCAGTGCCCAGAATCTACTGGAGTACCAAGAGACCCAGTACTTC.

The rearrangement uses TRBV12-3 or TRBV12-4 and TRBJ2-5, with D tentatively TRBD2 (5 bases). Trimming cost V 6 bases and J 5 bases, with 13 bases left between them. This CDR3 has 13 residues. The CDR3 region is CASSTNGVETQYF. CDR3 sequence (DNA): TGTGCCAGCAGCACTAACGGGGTGGAGACCCAGTACTTC.

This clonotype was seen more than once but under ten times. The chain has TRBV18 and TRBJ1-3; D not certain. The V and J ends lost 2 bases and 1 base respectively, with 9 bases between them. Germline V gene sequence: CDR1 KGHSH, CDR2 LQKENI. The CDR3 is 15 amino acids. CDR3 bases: TGTGCCAGCTCACCAAACAGAGTTTCTGGAAACACCATATATTTT. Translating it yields CASSPNRVSGNTIYF.

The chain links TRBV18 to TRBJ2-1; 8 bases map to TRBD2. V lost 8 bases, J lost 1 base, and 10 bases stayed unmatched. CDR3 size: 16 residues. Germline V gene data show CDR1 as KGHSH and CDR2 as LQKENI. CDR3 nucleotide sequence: TGTGCCAGCCTATCCAGTCGGGGGGGGTCCTACAATGAGCAGTTCTTC. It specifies CASLSSRGGSYNEQFF.

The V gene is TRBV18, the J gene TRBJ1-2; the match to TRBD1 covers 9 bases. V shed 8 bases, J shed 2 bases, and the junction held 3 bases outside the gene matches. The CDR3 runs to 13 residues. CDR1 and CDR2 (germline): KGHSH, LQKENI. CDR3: CASAGQGNYGYTF. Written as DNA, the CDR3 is TGTGCCAGCGCCGGACAGGGGAACTATGGCTACACCTTC.

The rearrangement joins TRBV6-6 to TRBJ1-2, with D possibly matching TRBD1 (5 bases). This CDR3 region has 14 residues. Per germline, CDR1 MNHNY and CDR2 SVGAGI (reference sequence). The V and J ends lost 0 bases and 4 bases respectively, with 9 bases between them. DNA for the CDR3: TGTGCCAGCAGTTACTCGGGGCAGTCCTATGGCTACACCTTC. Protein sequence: CASSYSGQSYGYTF.

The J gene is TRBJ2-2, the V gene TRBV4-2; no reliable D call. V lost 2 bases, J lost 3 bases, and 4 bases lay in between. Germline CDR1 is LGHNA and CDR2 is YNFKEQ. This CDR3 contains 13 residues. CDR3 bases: TGTGCCAGCAGCCAACCCGACACCGGGGAGCTGTTTTTT. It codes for CASSQPDTGELFF.

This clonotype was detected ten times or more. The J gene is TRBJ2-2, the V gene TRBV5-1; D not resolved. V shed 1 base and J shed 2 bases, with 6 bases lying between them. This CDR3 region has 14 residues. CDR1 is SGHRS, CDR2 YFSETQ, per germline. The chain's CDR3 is CASSLRVNTGELFF. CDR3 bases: TGCGCCAGCAGCTTGAGGGTTAACACCGGGGAGCTGTTTTTT.

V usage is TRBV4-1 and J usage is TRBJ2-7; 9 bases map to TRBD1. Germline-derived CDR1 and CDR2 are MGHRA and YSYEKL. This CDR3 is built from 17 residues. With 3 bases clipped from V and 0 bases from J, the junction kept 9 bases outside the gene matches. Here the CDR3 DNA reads TGCGCCAGCAGCCACTGGACAGGGGCCCAGTTCTCCTACGAGCAGTACTTC. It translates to CASSHWTGAQFSYEQYF.

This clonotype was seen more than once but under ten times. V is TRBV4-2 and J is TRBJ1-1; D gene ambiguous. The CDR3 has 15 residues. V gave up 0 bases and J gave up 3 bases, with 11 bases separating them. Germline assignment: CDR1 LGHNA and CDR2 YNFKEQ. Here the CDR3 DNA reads TGTGCCAGCAGCCAAGATGGGTACACCTACACTGAAGCTTTCTTT. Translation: CASSQDGYTYTEAFF.

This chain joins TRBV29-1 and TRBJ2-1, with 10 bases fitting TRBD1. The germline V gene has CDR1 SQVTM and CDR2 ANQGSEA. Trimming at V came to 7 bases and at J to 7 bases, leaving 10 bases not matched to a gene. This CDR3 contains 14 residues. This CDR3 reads CSGLRDRGLNEQFF. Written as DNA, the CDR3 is TGCAGCGGCCTCCGGGACAGGGGATTAAATGAGCAGTTCTTC.

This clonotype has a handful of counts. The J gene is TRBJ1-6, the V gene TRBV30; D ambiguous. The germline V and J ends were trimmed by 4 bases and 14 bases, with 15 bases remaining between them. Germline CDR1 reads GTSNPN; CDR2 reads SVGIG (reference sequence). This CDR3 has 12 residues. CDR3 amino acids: CAWTTAGLALHF. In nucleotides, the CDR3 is TGTGCCTGGACTACGGCGGGTTTGGCCCTCCACTTT.

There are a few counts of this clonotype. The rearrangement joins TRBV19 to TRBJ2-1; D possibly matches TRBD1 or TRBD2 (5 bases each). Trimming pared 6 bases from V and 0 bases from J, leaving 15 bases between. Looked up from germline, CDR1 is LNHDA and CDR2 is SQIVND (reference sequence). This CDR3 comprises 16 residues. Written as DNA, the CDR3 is TGTGCCAGTAGCTACCCTCGGGGCCTCTCCTACAATGAGCAGTTCTTC. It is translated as CASSYPRGLSYNEQFF.

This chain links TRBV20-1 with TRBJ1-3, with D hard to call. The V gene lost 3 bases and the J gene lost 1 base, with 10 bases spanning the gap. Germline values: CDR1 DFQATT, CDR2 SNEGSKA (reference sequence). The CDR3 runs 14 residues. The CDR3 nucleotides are TGCAGTGCTAGTAGGAGGACGTCTGGAAACACCATATATTTT. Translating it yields CSASRRTSGNTIYF.

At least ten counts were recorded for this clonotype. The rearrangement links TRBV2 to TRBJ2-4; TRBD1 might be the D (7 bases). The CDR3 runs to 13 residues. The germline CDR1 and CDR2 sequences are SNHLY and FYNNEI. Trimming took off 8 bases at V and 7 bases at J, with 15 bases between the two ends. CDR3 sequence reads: CASGLAGGNIQYF. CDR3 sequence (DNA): TGTGCCAGCGGGCTGGCAGGGGGGAACATTCAGTACTTC. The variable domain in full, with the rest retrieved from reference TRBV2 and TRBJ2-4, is EPEVTQTPSHQVTQMGQEVILRCVPISNHLYFYWYRQILGQKVEFLVSFYNNEISEKSEIFDDQFSVERPDGSNFTLKIRSTKLEDSAMYFCASGLAGGNIQYFGAGTRLSVL.

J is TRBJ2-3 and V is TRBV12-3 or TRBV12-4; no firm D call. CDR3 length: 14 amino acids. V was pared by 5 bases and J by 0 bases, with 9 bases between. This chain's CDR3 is CASSHLLSTDTQYF. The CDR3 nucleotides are TGTGCCAGCAGTCATCTACTGAGCACAGATACGCAGTATTTT.

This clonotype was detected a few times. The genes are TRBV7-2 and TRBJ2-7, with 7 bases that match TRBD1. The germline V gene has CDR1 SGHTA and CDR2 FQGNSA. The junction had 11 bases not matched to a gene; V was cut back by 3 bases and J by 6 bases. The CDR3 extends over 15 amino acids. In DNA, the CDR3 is TGTGCCAGCAGCTTTGCCGGGACAGACCTGGGCGAGCAGTACTTC. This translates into CASSFAGTDLGEQYF.

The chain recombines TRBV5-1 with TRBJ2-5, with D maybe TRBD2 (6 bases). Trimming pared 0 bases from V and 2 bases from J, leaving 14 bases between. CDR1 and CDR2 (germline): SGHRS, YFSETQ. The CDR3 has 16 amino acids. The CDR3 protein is CASSLGDLMGQETQYF. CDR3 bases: TGCGCCAGCAGCTTGGGGGACTTAATGGGGCAAGAGACCCAGTACTTC.

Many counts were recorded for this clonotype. The CDR3 DNA follows: TGCAGTGCGCAATTACAGGGAACCGCCATATATTTT. Encoded protein: CSAQLQGTAIYF. The chain has TRBV20-1 and TRBJ1-3; the D gene is possibly TRBD1 (6 bases). The CDR3 sequence is 12 residues long. The germline gives CDR1 DFQATT, CDR2 SNEGSKA (reference sequence). V lost 6 bases to trimming and J lost 11 bases, with 17 bases between them.

CDR3 in DNA: TGCGCCAGCAGCCAGCTAGCCGGGGGACAGGGGTTCGAGCAGTACTTC. As protein: CASSQLAGGQGFEQYF. This chain links TRBV4-3 with TRBJ2-7, with 10 positions matching TRBD1. CDR3 length: 16 amino acids. Germline V CDR1 and CDR2: LGHNA, YSLEER. After removal of 3 bases from V and 6 bases from J, the junction contained 11 bases not matched to a gene.

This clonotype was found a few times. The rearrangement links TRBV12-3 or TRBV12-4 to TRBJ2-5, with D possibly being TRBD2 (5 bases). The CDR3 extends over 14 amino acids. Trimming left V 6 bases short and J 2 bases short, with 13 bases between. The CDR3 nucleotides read TGTGCCAGCAGCTTCGGGGTCAATCAAGAGACCCAGTACTTC. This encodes CASSFGVNQETQYF.